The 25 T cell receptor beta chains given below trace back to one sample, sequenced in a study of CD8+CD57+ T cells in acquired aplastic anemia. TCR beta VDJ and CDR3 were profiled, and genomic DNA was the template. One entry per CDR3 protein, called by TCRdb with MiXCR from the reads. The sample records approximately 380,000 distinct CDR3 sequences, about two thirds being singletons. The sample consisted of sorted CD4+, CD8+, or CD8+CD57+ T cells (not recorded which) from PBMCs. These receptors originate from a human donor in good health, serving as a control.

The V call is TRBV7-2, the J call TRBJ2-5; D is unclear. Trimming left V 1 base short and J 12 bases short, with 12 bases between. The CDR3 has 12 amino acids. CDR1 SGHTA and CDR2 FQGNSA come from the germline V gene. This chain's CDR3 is CASSLGACEKYF. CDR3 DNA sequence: TGTGCCAGCAGCTTAGGCGCCTGCGAGAAGTACTTC. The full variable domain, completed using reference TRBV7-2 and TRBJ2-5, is GAGVSQSPSNKVTEKGKDVELRCDPISGHTALYWYRQSLGQGLEFLIYFQGNSAPDKSGLPSDRFSAERTGGSVSTLTIQRTQQEDSAVYLCASSLGACEKYFGPGTRLLVL.

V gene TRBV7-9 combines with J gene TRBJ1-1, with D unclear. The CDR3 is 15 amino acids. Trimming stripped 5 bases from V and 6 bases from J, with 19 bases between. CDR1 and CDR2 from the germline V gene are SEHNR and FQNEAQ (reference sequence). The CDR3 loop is CASSREGTGGPEAFF. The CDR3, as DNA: TGTGCCAGCAGCAGAGAAGGTACGGGAGGACCTGAAGCTTTCTTT.

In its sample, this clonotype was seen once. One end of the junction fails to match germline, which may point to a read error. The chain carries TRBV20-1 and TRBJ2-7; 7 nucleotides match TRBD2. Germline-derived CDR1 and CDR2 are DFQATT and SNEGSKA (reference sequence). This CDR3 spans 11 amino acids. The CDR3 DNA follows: TGCAGTGCTAGAGGGGGGGGGAATTGGAGTTTC. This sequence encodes CSARGGGNWSF.

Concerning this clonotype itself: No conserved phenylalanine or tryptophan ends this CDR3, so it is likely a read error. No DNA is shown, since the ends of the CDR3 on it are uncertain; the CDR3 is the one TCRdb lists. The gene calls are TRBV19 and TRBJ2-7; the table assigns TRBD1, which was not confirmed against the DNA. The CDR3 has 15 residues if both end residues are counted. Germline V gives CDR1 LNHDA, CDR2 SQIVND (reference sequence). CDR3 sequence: CASSMDTNTEAFFGQ.

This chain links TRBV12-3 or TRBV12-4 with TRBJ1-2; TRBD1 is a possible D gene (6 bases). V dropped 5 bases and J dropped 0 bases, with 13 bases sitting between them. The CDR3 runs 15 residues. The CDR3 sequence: CASSPLDSTNYGYTF. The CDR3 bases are TGTGCCAGCAGTCCACTGGACAGCACTAACTATGGCTACACCTTC.

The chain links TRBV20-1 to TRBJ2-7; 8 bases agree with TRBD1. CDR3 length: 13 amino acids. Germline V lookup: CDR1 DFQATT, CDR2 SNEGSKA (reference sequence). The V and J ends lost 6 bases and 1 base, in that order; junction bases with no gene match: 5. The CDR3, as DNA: TGCAGTGCCGGGACAGGCACTTCCTACGAGCAGTACTTC. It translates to CSAGTGTSYEQYF.

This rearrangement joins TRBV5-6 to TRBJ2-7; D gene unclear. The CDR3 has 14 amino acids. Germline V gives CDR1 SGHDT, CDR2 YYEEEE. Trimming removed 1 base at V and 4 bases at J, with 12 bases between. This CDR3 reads CASSLSLQTYEQYF. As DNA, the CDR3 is TGTGCCAGCAGCTTGAGCCTTCAAACGTACGAGCAGTACTTC.

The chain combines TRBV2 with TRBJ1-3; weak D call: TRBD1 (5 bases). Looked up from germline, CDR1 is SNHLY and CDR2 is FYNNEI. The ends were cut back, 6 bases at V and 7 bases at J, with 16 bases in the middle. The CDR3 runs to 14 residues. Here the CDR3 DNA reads TGTGCCAGCAGAGACGGTTCAGCAGGGAACACCATATATTTT. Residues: CASRDGSAGNTIYF.

The CDR3 bases are TGTGCCAGTAGCCAGACAGGGGGATACACCTCTGGGGCCAACGTCCTGACTTTC. Translation gives CASSQTGGYTSGANVLTF. The chain employs TRBV19 and TRBJ2-6; 9 bases line up with TRBD1. Germline V gene lookup returns CDR1 LNHDA and CDR2 SQIVND (reference sequence). Trimming took 6 bases from V and 0 from J; bases not matched to a gene: 9. This CDR3 spans 18 amino acids.

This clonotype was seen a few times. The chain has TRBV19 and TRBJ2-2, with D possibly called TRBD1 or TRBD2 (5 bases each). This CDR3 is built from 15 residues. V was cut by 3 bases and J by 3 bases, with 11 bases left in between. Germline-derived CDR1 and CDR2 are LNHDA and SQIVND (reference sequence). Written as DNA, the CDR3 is TGTGCCAGTAGTATGCCGGGACGTGACACCGGGGAGCTGTTTTTT. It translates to CASSMPGRDTGELFF.

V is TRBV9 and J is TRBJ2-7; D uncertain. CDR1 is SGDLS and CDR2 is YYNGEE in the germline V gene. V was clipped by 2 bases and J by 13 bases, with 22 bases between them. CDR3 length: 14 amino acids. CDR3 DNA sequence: TGTGCCAGCAGCGTCTCGACGATGGAGACCCAGTACTACTTC. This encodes CASSVSTMETQYYF.

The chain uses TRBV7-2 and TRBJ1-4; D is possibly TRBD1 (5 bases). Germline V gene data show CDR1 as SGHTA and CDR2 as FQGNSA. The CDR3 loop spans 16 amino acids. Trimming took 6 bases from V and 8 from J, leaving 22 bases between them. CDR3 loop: CASSPSGPGLTEKLFF. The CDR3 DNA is TGTGCCAGCAGTCCCTCGGGGCCGGGCTTGACGGAAAAACTGTTTTTT.

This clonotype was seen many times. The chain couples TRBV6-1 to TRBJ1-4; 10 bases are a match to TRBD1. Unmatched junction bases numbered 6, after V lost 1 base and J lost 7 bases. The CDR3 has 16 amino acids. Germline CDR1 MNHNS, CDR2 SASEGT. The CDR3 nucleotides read TGTGCCAGCAGTGAAGTGGGACAGGGGTATGGTGAAAAACTGTTTTTT. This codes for CASSEVGQGYGEKLFF.

The CDR3 DNA is TGTGCCATCAGTGTAAATCTAGCGGGGGTCGAGCAGTTCTTC. Amino acids: CAISVNLAGVEQFF. This chain joins TRBV10-3 and TRBJ2-1; 10 nucleotides match TRBD2. Germline V lookup: CDR1 ENHRY, CDR2 SYGVKD. This CDR3 is built from 14 residues. V shed 4 bases, J shed 10 bases, and the junction held 7 bases outside the gene matches.

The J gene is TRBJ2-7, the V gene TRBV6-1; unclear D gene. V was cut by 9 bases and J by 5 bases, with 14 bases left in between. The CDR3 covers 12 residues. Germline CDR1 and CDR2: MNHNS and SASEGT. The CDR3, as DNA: TGTGCCAGTAGGGTCGAGTCTGACGAGCAGTACTTC. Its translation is CASRVESDEQYF.

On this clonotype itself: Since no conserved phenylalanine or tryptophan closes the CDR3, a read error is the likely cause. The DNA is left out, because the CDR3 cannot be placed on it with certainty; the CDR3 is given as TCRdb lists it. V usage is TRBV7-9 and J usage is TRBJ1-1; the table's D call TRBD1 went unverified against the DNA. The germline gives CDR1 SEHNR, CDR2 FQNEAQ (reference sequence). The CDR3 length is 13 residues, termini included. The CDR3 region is CASSLFLSHAYNY.

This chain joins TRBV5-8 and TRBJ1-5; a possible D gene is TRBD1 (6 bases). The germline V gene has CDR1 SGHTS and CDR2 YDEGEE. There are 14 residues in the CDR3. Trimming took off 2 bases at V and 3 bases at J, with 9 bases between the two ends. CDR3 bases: TGTGCCAGCAGCTTAGGACAGATCAATCAGCCCCAGCATTTT. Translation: CASSLGQINQPQHF.

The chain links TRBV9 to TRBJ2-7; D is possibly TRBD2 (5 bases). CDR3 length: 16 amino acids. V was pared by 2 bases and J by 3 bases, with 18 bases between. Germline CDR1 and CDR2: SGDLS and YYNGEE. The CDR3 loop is CASSVALGELNYEQYF. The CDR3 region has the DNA TGTGCCAGCAGCGTGGCCCTCGGGGAACTGAACTACGAGCAGTACTTC.

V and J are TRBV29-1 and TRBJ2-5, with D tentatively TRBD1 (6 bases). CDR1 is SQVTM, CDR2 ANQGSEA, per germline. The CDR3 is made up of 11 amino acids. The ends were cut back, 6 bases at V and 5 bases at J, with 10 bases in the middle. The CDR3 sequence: CSVSRGETQYF. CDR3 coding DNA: TGCAGCGTGTCGAGGGGGGAGACCCAGTACTTC.

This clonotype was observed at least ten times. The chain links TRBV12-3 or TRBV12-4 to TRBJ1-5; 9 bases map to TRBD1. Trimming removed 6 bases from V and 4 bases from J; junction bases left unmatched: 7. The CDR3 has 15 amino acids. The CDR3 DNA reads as TGTGCCAGCAGGTCGGGACAGGGCGGGAATCAGCCCCAGCATTTT. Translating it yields CASRSGQGGNQPQHF.

The CDR3 nucleotides are TGCAGTGCCCGCCTCGGGGGAGCGGGGTACACCTTC. Translating it yields CSARLGGAGYTF. The rearrangement joins TRBV20-1 to TRBJ1-2; D may be TRBD1 (5 bases). CDR1 DFQATT and CDR2 SNEGSKA come from the germline V gene (reference sequence). V was shortened by 6 bases and J by 11 bases, with 19 bases between the two germline ends. This CDR3 contains 12 residues.

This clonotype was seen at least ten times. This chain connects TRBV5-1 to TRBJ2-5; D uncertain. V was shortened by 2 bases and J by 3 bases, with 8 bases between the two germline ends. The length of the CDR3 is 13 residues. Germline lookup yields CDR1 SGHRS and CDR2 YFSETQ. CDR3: CASSFAAEETQYF. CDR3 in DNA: TGCGCCAGCAGCTTCGCGGCAGAAGAGACCCAGTACTTC.

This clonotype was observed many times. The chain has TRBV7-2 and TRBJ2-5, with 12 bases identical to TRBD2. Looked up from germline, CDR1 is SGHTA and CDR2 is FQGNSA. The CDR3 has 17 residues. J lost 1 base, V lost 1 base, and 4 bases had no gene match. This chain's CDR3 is CASSLVGTSGSQETQYF. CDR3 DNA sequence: TGTGCCAGCAGCTTAGTTGGGACTAGCGGGTCCCAAGAGACCCAGTACTTC.

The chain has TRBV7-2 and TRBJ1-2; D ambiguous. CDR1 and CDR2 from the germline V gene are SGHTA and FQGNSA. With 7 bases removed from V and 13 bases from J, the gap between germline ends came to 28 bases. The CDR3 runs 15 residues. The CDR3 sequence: CASTIVAPCEHYFTF. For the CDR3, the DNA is TGTGCCAGCACCATCGTAGCGCCGTGCGAGCACTACTTCACCTTC. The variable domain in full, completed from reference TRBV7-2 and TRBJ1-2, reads GAGVSQSPSNKVTEKGKDVELRCDPISGHTALYWYRQSLGQGLEFLIYFQGNSAPDKSGLPSDRFSAERTGGSVSTLTIQRTQQEDSAVYLCASTIVAPCEHYFTFGSGTRLTVV.

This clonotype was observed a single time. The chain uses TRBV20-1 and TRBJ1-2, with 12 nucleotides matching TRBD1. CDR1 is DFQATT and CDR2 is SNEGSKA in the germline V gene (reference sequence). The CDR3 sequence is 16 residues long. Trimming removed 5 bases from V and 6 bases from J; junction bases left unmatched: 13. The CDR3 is CSAPGLTGQGANGYTF. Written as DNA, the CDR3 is TGCAGTGCTCCGGGGTTAACGGGACAGGGGGCCAATGGCTACACCTTC.